This TCR beta chain is drawn from a study of T cell repertoires in cytomegalovirus infection. Study-wide context: Use of recently identified HLA-C-restricted and well-studied HLA-B-restricted CMV epitopes was part of the study.

The germline V gene encodes CDR1 SGHVS and CDR2 FNYEAQ. This CDR3 contains 17 residues. V shed 5 bases, J shed 6 bases, and the junction held 16 bases outside the gene matches. This clonotype was found a few times. Its antigen is not known. TCRdb analysed the reads with MiXCR anew, one entry per CDR3 protein. The table includes approximately 500,000 distinct CDR3 sequences, around 30% detected once. The chain combines TRBV7-6 with TRBJ2-1; the match to TRBD1 covers 7 bases. The sequence derives from a human donor in good health (CMV status not recorded). Some clones in this sample may be carry-over from other donors' samples. Material: cultured PBMCs, obtained from culture after CMV antigen stimulation. The CDR3 region is CASSVLPTGRLGNEQFF. The CDR3, as DNA: TGTGCCAGCAGCGTACTCCCGACAGGGAGATTAGGCAATGAGCAGTTCTTC.